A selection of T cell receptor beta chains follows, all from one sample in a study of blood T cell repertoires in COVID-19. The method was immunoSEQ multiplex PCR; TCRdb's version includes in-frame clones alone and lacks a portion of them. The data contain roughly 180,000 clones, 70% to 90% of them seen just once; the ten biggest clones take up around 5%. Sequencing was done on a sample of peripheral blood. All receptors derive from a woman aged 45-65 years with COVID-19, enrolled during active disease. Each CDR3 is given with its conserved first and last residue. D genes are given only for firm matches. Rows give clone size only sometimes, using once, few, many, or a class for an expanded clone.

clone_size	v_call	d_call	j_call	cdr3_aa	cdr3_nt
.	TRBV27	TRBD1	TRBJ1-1	CASSLAGGTVNTEAFF	TGTGCCAGCAGCTTGGCGGGGGGGACAGTGAACACTGAAGCTTTCTTT
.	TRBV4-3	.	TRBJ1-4	CASSQAGGTNEKLFF	TGCGCCAGCAGCCAAGCGGGGGGCACTAATGAAAAACTGTTTTTT
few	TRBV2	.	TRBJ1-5	CASSEALQGPLGREPQHF	TGTGCCAGCAGTGAAGCCCTACAGGGTCCCCTTGGGAGGGAGCCCCAGCATTTT
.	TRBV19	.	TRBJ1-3	CASRATQRKGGSGNTIYF	TGTGCCAGCCGAGCAACACAAAGAAAAGGGGGCTCTGGAAACACCATATATTTT
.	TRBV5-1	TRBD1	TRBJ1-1	CASSLEGGALTEAFF	TGCGCCAGCAGCTTGGAAGGGGGCGCGCTCACTGAAGCTTTCTTT
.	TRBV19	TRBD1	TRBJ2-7	CASSRDRDYEQYF	TGTGCCAGTAGTCGGGACAGGGATTACGAGCAGTACTTC
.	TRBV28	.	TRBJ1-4	CASRLTTGLLNEKLFF	TGTGCCAGCCGGCTTACTACAGGTCTGCTAAATGAAAAACTGTTTTTT
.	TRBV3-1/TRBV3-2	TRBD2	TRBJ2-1	CASSRTLAGENPYNEQFF	TGTGCCAGCAGCCGAACTCTAGCGGGGGAGAACCCCTACAATGAGCAGTTCTTC
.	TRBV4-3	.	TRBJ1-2	CASSQDRGAHYGYTF	TGCGCCAGCAGCCAAGACCGGGGGGCTCACTATGGCTACACCTTC
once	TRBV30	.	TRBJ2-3	CAWRESGSTDTQYF	TGTGCCTGGAGGGAAAGCGGTAGCACAGATACGCAGTATTTT
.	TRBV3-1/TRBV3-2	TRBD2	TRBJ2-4	CASSQVGGQNIQYF	TGTGCCAGCAGCCAAGTGGGAGGGCAAAACATTCAGTACTTC
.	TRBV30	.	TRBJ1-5	CAWSGGAGSNQPQHF	TGTGCCTGGAGTGGGGGAGCGGGCAGCAATCAGCCCCAGCATTTT
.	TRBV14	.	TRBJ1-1	CASSQDQMNTEAFF	TGTGCCAGCAGCCAAGATCAGATGAACACTGAAGCTTTCTTT
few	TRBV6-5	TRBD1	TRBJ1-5	CASRTPGQVDQPQHF	TGTGCCAGCAGAACTCCGGGACAGGTCGATCAGCCCCAGCATTTT
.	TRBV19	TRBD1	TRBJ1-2	CASSIGQGVNYGYTF	TGTGCCAGTAGTATTGGACAGGGAGTTAACTATGGCTACACCTTC
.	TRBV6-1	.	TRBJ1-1	CASSDRGHTEAFF	TGTGCCAGCAGTGACAGGGGTCACACTGAAGCTTTCTTT
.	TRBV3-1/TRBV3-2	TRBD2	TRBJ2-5	CASSQTTSGGSQETQYF	TGTGCCAGCAGCCAAACGACTAGCGGGGGGTCCCAAGAGACCCAGTACTTC
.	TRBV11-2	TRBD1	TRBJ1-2	CASSSRQGPVYGYTF	TGTGCCAGCAGCTCACGACAGGGACCAGTCTATGGCTACACCTTC
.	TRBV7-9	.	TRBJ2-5	CASSLGVSAETQYF	TGTGCCAGCAGCTTAGGGGTTAGCGCGGAGACCCAGTACTTC
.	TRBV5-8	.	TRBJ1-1	CASSLTLGPNTEAFF	TGTGCCAGCAGCTTGACGCTGGGGCCGAACACTGAAGCTTTCTTT
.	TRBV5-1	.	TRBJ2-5	CASSSPEGESEETQYF	TGCGCCAGCAGCTCCCCCGAGGGGGAGAGTGAAGAGACCCAGTACTTC
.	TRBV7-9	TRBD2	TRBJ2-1	CASSPSGGRYNEQFF	TGTGCCAGCAGCCCTAGCGGGGGTCGCTACAATGAGCAGTTCTTC
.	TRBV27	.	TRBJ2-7	CASSSDSWNYEQYF	TGTGCCAGCAGTTCTGACTCCTGGAACTACGAGCAGTACTTC
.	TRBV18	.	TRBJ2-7	CASSSQGGIDEQYF	TGTGCCAGCTCATCTCAGGGCGGTATCGACGAGCAGTACTTC
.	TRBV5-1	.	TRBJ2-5	CASSQGGFETQYF	TGCGCCAGCAGCCAGGGGGGATTTGAGACCCAGTACTTC
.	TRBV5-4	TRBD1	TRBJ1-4	CASSSKTGGEEKLFF	TGTGCCAGCAGCTCGAAGACAGGGGGCGAAGAAAAACTGTTTTTT
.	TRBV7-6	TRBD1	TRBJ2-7	CASSLVRGAGTGGPEQYF	TGTGCCAGCAGCTTAGTACGGGGGGCCGGGACAGGGGGACCCGAGCAGTACTTC
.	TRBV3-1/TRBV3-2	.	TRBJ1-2	CASSQAGRGYTF	TGTGCCAGCAGCCAAGCGGGGAGGGGCTACACCTTC
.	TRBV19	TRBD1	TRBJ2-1	CASRSSGTALYNEQFF	TGTGCCAGTAGGTCGTCCGGGACAGCCCTTTACAATGAGCAGTTCTTC